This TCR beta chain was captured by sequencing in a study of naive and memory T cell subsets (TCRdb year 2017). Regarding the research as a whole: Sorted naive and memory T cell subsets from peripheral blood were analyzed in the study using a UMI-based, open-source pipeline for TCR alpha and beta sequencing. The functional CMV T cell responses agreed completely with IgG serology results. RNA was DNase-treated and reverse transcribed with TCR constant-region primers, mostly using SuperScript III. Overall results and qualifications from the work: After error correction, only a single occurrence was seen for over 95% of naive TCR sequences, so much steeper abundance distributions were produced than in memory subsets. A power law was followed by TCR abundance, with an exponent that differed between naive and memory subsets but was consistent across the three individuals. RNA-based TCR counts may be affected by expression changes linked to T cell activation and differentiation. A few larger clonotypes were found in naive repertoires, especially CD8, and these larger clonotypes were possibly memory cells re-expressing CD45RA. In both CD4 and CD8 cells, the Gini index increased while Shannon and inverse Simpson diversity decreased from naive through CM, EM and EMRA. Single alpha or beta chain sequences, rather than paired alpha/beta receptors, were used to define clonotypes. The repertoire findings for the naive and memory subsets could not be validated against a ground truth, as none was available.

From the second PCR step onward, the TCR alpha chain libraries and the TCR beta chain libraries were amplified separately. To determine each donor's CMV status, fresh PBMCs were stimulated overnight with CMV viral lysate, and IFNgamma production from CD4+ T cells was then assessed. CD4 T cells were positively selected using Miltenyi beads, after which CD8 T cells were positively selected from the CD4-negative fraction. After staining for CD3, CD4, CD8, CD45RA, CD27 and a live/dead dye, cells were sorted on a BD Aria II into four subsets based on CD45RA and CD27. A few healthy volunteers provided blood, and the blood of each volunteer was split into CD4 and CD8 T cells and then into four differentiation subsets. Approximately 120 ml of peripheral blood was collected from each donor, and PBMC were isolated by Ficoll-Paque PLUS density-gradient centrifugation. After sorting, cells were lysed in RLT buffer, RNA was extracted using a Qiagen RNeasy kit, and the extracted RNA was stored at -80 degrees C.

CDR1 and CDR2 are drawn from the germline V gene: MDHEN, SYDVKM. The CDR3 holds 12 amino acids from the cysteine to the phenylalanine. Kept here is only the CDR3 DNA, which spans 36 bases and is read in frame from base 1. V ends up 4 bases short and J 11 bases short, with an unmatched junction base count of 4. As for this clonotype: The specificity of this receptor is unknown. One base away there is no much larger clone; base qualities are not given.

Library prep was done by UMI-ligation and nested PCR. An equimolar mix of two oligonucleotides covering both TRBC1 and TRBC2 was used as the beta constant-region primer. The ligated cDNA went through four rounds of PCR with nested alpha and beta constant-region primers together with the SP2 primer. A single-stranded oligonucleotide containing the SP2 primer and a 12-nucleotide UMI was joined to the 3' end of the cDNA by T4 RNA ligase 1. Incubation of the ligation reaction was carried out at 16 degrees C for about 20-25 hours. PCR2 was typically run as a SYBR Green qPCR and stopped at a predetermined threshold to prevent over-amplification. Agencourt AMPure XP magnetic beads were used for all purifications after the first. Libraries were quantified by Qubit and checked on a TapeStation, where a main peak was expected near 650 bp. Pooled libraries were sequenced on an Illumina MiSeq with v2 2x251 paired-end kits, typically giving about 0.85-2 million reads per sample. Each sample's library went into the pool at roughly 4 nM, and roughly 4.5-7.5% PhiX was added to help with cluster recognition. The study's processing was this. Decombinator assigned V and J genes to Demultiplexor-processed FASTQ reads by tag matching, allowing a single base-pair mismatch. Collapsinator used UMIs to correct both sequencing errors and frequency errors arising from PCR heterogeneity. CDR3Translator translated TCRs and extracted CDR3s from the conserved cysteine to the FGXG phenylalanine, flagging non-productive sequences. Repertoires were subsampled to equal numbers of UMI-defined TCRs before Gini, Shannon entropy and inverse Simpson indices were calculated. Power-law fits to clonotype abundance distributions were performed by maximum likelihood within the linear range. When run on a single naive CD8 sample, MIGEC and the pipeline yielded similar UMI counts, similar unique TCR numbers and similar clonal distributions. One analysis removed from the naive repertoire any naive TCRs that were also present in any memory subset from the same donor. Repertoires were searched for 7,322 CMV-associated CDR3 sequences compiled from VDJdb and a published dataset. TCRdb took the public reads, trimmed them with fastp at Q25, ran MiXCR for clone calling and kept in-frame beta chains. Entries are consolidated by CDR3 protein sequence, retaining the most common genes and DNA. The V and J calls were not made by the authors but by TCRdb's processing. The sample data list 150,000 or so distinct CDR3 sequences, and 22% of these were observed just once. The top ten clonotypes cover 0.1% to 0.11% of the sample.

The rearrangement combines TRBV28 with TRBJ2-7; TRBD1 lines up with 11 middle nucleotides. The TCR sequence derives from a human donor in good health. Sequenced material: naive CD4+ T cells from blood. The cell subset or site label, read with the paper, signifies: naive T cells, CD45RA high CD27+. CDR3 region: CASSSGQGAKYF. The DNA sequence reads TGTGCCAGCAGTTCTGGACAGGGGGCCAAGTACTTC.